The 31 T cell receptor beta chains below all came from one sample that was sequenced in a study of blood T cell repertoires in COVID-19. Method: immunoSEQ multiplex PCR; TCRdb's copy keeps in-frame clones and lacks some. Among 130,000 or so clones listed, around 75% were seen once. The source material was peripheral blood. Receptor source: a woman in her 70s with COVID-19, enrolled during active disease.

This clone has just one count. The chain employs TRBV21-1 and TRBJ2-1; the listed D gene, TRBD1, was not tested against the DNA. TRBV21-1 is shown as a pseudogene. This CDR3 contains 14 residues. The chain's CDR3 is CASRRQPSLNEQFF. The CDR3 DNA sequence: TGTGCCAGCAGGCGACAACCGAGCTTGAATGAGCAGTTCTTC.

The genes are TRBV24-1 and TRBJ1-2; D not resolved. This CDR3 is built from 13 residues. Germline CDR1 KGHDR, CDR2 SFDVKD. Trimming shortened V by 3 bases and J by 8 bases, and 12 bases separated the two germline ends. The CDR3: CATSDERSHGYTF. CDR3 DNA: TGTGCCACCAGTGATGAGCGGTCACACGGCTACACCTTC.

The chain combines TRBV4-3 with TRBJ1-4, with 11 bases matching TRBD1. Trimming took 1 base from V and 5 from J; bases not matched to a gene: 3. The germline V gene encodes CDR1 LGHNA and CDR2 YSLEER. The CDR3 has 16 residues. The CDR3 loop is CASSQGGTGGNEKLFF. The CDR3 region has the DNA TGCGCCAGCAGCCAAGGCGGGACAGGGGGGAATGAAAAACTGTTTTTT.

The CDR3 sequence: CSVGQGFEQYF. The CDR3 DNA reads TGCAGCGTCGGACAGGGCTTCGAGCAGTACTTC. The chain has TRBV29-1 and TRBJ2-7; 8 bases line up with TRBD1. The CDR3 has 11 residues. The V segment lost 6 bases and the J segment 6 bases; nucleotides outside the gene matches: 4. Germline values: CDR1 SQVTM, CDR2 ANQGSEA.

The V call is TRBV7-2, the J call TRBJ1-1; tentative D call: TRBD1 (5 bases). Trimming cost V 5 bases and J 1 base, with 17 bases left between them. The CDR3 loop spans 16 amino acids. CDR1 and CDR2 from the germline V gene are SGHTA and FQGNSA. This CDR3 reads CASSLRTRAPNTEAFF. The CDR3 DNA follows: TGTGCCAGCAGCCTCCGGACCAGGGCGCCGAACACTGAAGCTTTCTTT.

The V and J genes are TRBV19 and TRBJ1-5; tentatively, D is TRBD1 (5 bases). V lost 7 bases, J lost 2 bases, and 12 bases lay in between. CDR1 and CDR2 from the germline V gene are LNHDA and SQIVND (reference sequence). The CDR3 totals 14 residues. As DNA, the CDR3 is TGTGCCAGTAATGACAGACTGGGCAATCAGCCCCAGCATTTT. As protein: CASNDRLGNQPQHF.

The table lists this clone with a count of one. The chain has TRBV5-1 and TRBJ2-7, with D possibly TRBD2 on 7 matching bases. CDR3 length equals 14 residues. CDR1 is SGHRS, CDR2 YFSETQ, per germline. V lost 2 bases, J lost 7 bases, and 16 bases lay in between. CDR3 amino acids: CASSFGGGAREQYF. The CDR3 nucleotides read TGCGCCAGCAGCTTCGGTGGGGGGGCGCGGGAGCAGTACTTC.

The chain is built from TRBV11-2 and TRBJ2-3; D might be TRBD2 (6 bases). Looked up from germline, CDR1 is SGHAT and CDR2 is FQNNGV. V lost 5 bases, J lost 2 bases, and 8 bases lay in between. The CDR3 extends over 13 amino acids. The CDR3 DNA follows: TGTGCCAGCAGCCGGGGACTCACAGATACGCAGTATTTT. Protein sequence: CASSRGLTDTQYF.

This clone was found once. V usage is TRBV27 and J usage is TRBJ1-1; 8 bases match TRBD1. V was clipped by 4 bases and J by 5 bases; unmatched bases: 3. CDR1 is MNHEY, CDR2 SMNVEV, per germline (reference sequence). The CDR3 spans 13 residues. CDR3 in amino acids: CASSYRGGTEAFF. For the CDR3, the DNA is TGTGCCAGCAGTTACAGGGGGGGGACTGAAGCTTTCTTT.

The CDR3 bases are TGTGCCAGCTCACGGAACAGGGATGGTGAGCAGTTCTTC. Amino acid sequence: CASSRNRDGEQFF. The V gene is TRBV18, the J gene TRBJ2-1; D is perhaps TRBD1 (6 bases). V lost 4 bases, J lost 9 bases, and 13 bases lay in between. Germline assignment: CDR1 KGHSH and CDR2 LQKENI. CDR3 size: 13 residues. The variable domain in full, with the rest retrieved from reference TRBV18 and TRBJ2-1, is NAGVMQNPRHLVRRRGQEARLRCSPMKGHSHVYWYRQLPEEGLKFMVYLQKENIIDESGMPKERFSAEFPKEGPSILRIQQVVRGDSAAYFCASSRNRDGEQFFGPGTRLTVL.

This chain joins TRBV10-3 and TRBJ2-7, with TRBD1 as a possible D gene (7 bases). Germline CDR1 ENHRY, CDR2 SYGVKD. Trimming removed 10 bases from V and 0 bases from J, with 16 bases in between. The CDR3 runs to 14 residues. The CDR3 DNA follows: TGTGCCACAGGGGGGACAGCGAGCTCCTACGAGCAGTACTTC. It yields the protein CATGGTASSYEQYF.

The chain couples TRBV6-5 to TRBJ2-1; no firm D call. V gave up 4 bases and J gave up 6 bases, with 13 bases separating them. The length of the CDR3 is 14 residues. Germline CDR1 MNHEY, CDR2 SVGAGI. The CDR3 spells CASSSATVGNEQFF. The DNA of the CDR3 is TGTGCCAGCAGTTCAGCCACAGTCGGCAATGAGCAGTTCTTC.

This clone was counted a few times. V gene TRBV3-1 (or the pseudogene TRBV3-2) combines with J gene TRBJ1-2; D is ambiguous. This CDR3 contains 11 residues. In germline, CDR1 is LGHDT, CDR2 YNNKEL (reference sequence). The V end was cut by 1 base, the J end by 9 bases, with 6 bases between. CDR3 bases: TGTGCCAGCAGCCAAGGTAAAAGCTACACCTTC. It translates to CASSQGKSYTF.

The genes are TRBV7-2 and TRBJ1-2; D call uncertain. V lost 1 base and J 7 bases, leaving 7 bases between the germline ends. From germline, CDR1 is SGHTA and CDR2 FQGNSA. The CDR3 covers 12 residues. The chain's CDR3 is CASSLVLGGYTF. The CDR3 DNA reads as TGTGCCAGCAGCTTAGTGCTCGGTGGCTACACCTTC.

V and J are TRBV7-9 and TRBJ1-6; TRBD1 agrees at 7 bases. This CDR3 spans 14 amino acids. Per the germline V gene, CDR1 is SEHNR and CDR2 is FQNEAQ (reference sequence). J lost 5 bases, V lost 5 bases, and 3 bases had no gene match. CDR3 loop: CASSRQGDNSPLHF. In DNA form, the CDR3 reads TGTGCCAGCAGCAGACAGGGAGATAATTCACCCCTCCACTTT.

Here the CDR3 reads CASSFSRGTLPYEQYF. In DNA, the CDR3 is TGTGCCAGCAGTTTTAGCAGGGGGACCCTACCCTACGAGCAGTACTTC. This chain links TRBV6-5 with TRBJ2-7; 7 nucleotides line up with TRBD1. This CDR3 contains 16 residues. Trimming at V came to 4 bases and at J to 2 bases, leaving 11 bases not matched to a gene. Germline CDR1 is MNHEY and CDR2 is SVGAGI.

The chain couples TRBV5-1 to TRBJ2-1, with 10 bases aligning to TRBD1. The CDR3 contains 14 residues. V lost 2 bases, J lost 8 bases, and 4 bases stayed unmatched. The germline gives CDR1 SGHRS, CDR2 YFSETQ. CDR3 bases: TGCGCCAGCAGCTTCGGGACAGGGGTCGATGAGCAGTTCTTC. It specifies CASSFGTGVDEQFF.

The V call is TRBV9, the J call TRBJ1-2; 7 bases map to TRBD1. Germline CDR1 is SGDLS and CDR2 is YYNGEE. The CDR3 is made up of 15 amino acids. Trimming took 4 bases from V and 9 from J; bases not matched to a gene: 15. CDR3 amino acids: CASSPGDSRGGRYTF. The CDR3 DNA follows: TGTGCCAGCAGCCCAGGGGACAGTCGCGGGGGGCGCTACACCTTC.

This chain uses TRBV2 with TRBJ1-2; maybe TRBD1 (6 bases). This CDR3 comprises 15 residues. CDR1 and CDR2 (germline): SNHLY, FYNNEI. With 8 bases removed from V and 4 bases from J, the gap between germline ends came to 20 bases. CDR3 sequence: CASGGGTGTSYGYTF. In DNA, the CDR3 is TGTGCCAGCGGGGGGGGCACAGGGACCTCCTATGGCTACACCTTC.

This chain uses TRBV6-5 with TRBJ1-2; D is unresolved. This CDR3 contains 12 residues. V was cut by 6 bases and J by 4 bases, with 9 bases left in between. CDR1 is MNHEY and CDR2 is SVGAGI in the germline V gene. The CDR3 nucleotides read TGTGCCAGCAGGAGGGCAATCTATGGCTACACCTTC. This translates into CASRRAIYGYTF.

The chain uses TRBV2 and TRBJ1-1; D is ambiguous. The CDR3 has 13 residues. The V gene lost 3 bases and the J gene lost 11 bases, with 16 bases spanning the gap. Looked up from germline, CDR1 is SNHLY and CDR2 is FYNNEI. DNA of the CDR3: TGTGCCAGCAGTGATAGCCCCGCCGTTTTGGCTTTCTTT. Residues: CASSDSPAVLAFF.

This clone was picked up a small number of times. This chain joins TRBV5-1 and TRBJ2-1; 10 bases are shared with TRBD1. The CDR3 covers 15 residues. With 4 bases clipped from V and 6 bases from J, the junction kept 7 bases outside the gene matches. Germline V gene data show CDR1 as SGHRS and CDR2 as YFSETQ. The CDR3 region is CASSIRQGASNEQFF. CDR3 bases: TGCGCCAGCAGCATTAGACAGGGGGCCAGCAATGAGCAGTTCTTC.

V gene TRBV19 combines with J gene TRBJ1-6; TRBD1 aligns across 10 bases. The CDR3 totals 13 residues. Trimming removed 5 bases from V and 8 bases from J; junction bases left unmatched: 0. Germline V gene sequence: CDR1 LNHDA, CDR2 SQIVND (reference sequence). As DNA, the CDR3 is TGTGCCAGTAGTGGGACAGGGGATTCACCCCTCCACTTT. This gives the protein CASSGTGDSPLHF. Supplemented by reference TRBV19 and TRBJ1-6, the full variable domain reads DGGITQSPKYLFRKEGQNVTLSCEQNLNHDAMYWYRQDPGQGLRLIYYSQIVNDFQKGDIAEGYSVSREKKESFPLTVTSAQKNPTAFYLCASSGTGDSPLHFGNGTRLTVT.

The J gene is TRBJ1-5, the V gene TRBV30; 7 nucleotides align to TRBD1. This CDR3 region has 16 residues. Per the germline V gene, CDR1 is GTSNPN and CDR2 is SVGIG (reference sequence). The ends lost 2 bases at V and 0 bases at J; junction bases unmatched: 7. DNA for the CDR3: TGTGCCTGGAGTCCCGAGACAGGGCGTAGCAATCAGCCCCAGCATTTT. This codes for CAWSPETGRSNQPQHF.

This clone was found a few times. The chain's CDR3 is CASRLMSSVAVSYTF. For the CDR3, the DNA is TGTGCCAGCAGGCTAATGTCCAGTGTGGCGGTAAGCTACACCTTC. The chain couples TRBV2 to TRBJ1-2, with D uncertain. Germline V lookup: CDR1 SNHLY, CDR2 FYNNEI. Trimming removed 6 bases at V and 9 bases at J, with 23 bases between. The CDR3 extends over 15 amino acids. The full variable domain, with the rest looked up from reference TRBV2 and TRBJ1-2, is EPEVTQTPSHQVTQMGQEVILRCVPISNHLYFYWYRQILGQKVEFLVSFYNNEISEKSEIFDDQFSVERPDGSNFTLKIRSTKLEDSAMYFCASRLMSSVAVSYTFGSGTRLTVV.

In this sample, this clone turned up a few times. The chain links TRBV29-1 to TRBJ1-2, with a weak D call TRBD1 (6 bases). CDR1 SQVTM and CDR2 ANQGSEA come from the germline V gene. Trimming cost V 1 base and J 7 bases, with 19 bases left between them. CDR3 length equals 15 residues. The CDR3 region is CSVEGTDWISGGYTF. CDR3 DNA: TGCAGCGTTGAAGGGACAGATTGGATCAGTGGTGGCTACACCTTC.

The chain has TRBV9 and TRBJ2-7; 8 nucleotides line up with TRBD1. The CDR3 has 14 amino acids. Losses at the gene ends were 2 bases for V and 3 bases for J; bases not matched to a gene: 4. Germline V gives CDR1 SGDLS, CDR2 YYNGEE. For the CDR3, the DNA is TGTGCCAGCAGCGTCGGACAGGGTAACTACGAGCAGTACTTC. Translated: CASSVGQGNYEQYF. The full variable domain, rest sourced from reference TRBV9 and TRBJ2-7, is DSGVTQTPKHLITATGQRVTLRCSPRSGDLSVYWYQQSLDQGLQFLIQYYNGEERAKGNILERFSAQQFPDLHSELNLSSLELGDSALYFCASSVGQGNYEQYFGPGTRLTVT.

The gene calls are TRBV5-1 and TRBJ2-2; a possible D gene is TRBD1 (6 bases). This CDR3 is built from 15 residues. CDR1 is SGHRS, CDR2 YFSETQ, per germline. Trimming cost V 7 bases and J 2 bases, with 15 bases left between them. CDR3 protein: CASRKEGVNTGELFF. The DNA for the CDR3 is TGCGCCAGCCGAAAAGAGGGGGTTAACACCGGGGAGCTGTTTTTT.

This clone came up a few times. The rearrangement uses TRBV5-6 and TRBJ2-5; D not certain. Trimming took 2 bases from V and 7 from J, leaving 9 bases between them. Germline CDR1 reads SGHDT; CDR2 reads YYEEEE. The CDR3 runs to 12 residues. CDR3 sequence (DNA): TGTGCCAGCAGCTTTGGGCCTGGGACCCAGTACTTC. Its translation: CASSFGPGTQYF.

The chain recombines TRBV2 with TRBJ2-1; 8 bases are a match to TRBD2. V trimming: 7 bases; J trimming: 10 bases; junction bases outside the gene matches: 12. The CDR3 sequence is 14 residues long. The germline CDR1 and CDR2 sequences are SNHLY and FYNNEI. CDR3 DNA: TGTGCCAGCAAACCGGGACTAGATGGTCCGGAGCAGTTCTTC. Its translation is CASKPGLDGPEQFF.

In its sample, this clone was seen a few times. The V call is TRBV29-1, the J call TRBJ2-3; D ambiguous. V was shortened by 8 bases and J by 0 bases, with 9 bases between the two germline ends. CDR1 and CDR2 from the germline V gene are SQVTM and ANQGSEA. This CDR3 comprises 12 residues. CDR3 protein: CSFSTSTDTQYF. The CDR3 nucleotides read TGCAGCTTCTCTACTAGCACAGATACGCAGTATTTT.